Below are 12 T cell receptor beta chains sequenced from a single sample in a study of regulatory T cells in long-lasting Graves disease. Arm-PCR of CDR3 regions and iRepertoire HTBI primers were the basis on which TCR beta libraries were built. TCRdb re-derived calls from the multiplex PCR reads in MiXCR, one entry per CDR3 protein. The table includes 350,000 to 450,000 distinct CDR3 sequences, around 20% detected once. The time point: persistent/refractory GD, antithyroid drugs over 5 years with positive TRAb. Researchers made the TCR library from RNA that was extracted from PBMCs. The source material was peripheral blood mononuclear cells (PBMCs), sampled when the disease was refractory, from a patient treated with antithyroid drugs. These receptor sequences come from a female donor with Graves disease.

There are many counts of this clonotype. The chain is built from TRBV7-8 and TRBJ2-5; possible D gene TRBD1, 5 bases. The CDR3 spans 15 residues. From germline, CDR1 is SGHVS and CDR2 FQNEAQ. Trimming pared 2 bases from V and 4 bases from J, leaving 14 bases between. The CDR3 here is CASSLLVRVGETQYF. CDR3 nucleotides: TGTGCCAGCAGCTTATTAGTCAGGGTTGGAGAGACCCAGTACTTC.

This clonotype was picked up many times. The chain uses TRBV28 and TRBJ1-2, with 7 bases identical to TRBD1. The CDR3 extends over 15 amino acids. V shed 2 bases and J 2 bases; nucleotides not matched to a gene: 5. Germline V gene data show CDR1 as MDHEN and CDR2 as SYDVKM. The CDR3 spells CASSLSYRGNYGYTF. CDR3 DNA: TGTGCCAGCAGTTTAAGTTACAGGGGAAACTATGGCTACACCTTC.

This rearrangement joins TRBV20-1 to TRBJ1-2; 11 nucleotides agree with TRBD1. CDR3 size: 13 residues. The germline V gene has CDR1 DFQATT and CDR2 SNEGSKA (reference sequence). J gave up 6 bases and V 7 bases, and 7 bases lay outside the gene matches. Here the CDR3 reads CSGPDRGLDGYTF. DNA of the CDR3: TGCAGTGGTCCGGACAGGGGGCTGGATGGCTACACCTTC.

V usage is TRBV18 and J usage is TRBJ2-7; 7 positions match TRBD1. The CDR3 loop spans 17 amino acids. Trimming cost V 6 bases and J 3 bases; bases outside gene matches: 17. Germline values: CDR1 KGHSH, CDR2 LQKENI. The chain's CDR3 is CASSPRGQTGNSYEQYF. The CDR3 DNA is TGTGCCAGCTCGCCGAGAGGACAGACAGGGAACAGCTACGAGCAGTACTTC.

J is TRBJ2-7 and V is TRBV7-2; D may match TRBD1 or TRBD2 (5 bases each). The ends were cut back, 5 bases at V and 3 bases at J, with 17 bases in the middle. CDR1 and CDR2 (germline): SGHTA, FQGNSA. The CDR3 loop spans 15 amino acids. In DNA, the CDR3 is TGTGCCAGCAGCCTTAGGGACCAGCCGGTCTACGAGCAGTACTTC. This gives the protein CASSLRDQPVYEQYF.

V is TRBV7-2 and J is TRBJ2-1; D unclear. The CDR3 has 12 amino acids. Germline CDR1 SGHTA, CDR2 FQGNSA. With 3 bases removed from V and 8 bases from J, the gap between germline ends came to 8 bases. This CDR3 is CASSFMSYEQFF. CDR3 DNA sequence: TGTGCCAGCAGCTTCATGAGCTATGAGCAGTTCTTC.

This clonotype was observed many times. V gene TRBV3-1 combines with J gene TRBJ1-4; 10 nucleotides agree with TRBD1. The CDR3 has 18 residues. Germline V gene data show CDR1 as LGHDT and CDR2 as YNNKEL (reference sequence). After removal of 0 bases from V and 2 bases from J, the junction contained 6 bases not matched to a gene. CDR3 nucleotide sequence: TGTGCCAGCAGCCAAGATTGGGACAGGGGTTACACTAATGAAAAACTGTTTTTT. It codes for CASSQDWDRGYTNEKLFF.

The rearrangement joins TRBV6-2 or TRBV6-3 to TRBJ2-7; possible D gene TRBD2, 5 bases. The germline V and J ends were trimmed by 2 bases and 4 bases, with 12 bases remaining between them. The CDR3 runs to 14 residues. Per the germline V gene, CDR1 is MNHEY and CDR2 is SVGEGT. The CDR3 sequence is CASSYNREMYEQYF. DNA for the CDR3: TGTGCCAGCAGTTACAATAGGGAGATGTACGAGCAGTACTTC.

In DNA form, the CDR3 reads TGTGCCAGCAGCGTAGGTGCAGGACTAGCCTCCTACGAGCAGTACTTC. Its protein is CASSVGAGLASYEQYF. This chain joins TRBV9 and TRBJ2-7; 8 positions match TRBD2. CDR1 is SGDLS, CDR2 YYNGEE, per germline. V dropped 0 bases and J dropped 0; count of bases not matched to a gene: 5. The CDR3 spans 16 residues.

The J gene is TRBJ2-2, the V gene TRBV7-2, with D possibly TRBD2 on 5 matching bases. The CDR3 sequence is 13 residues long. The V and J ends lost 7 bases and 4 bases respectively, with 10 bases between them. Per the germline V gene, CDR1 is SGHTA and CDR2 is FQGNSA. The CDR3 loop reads CASNSGSTGELFF. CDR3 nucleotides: TGTGCCAGCAATAGTGGGAGCACCGGGGAGCTGTTTTTT. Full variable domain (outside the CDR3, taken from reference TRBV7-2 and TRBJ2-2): GAGVSQSPSNKVTEKGKDVELRCDPISGHTALYWYRQSLGQGLEFLIYFQGNSAPDKSGLPSDRFSAERTGGSVSTLTIQRTQQEDSAVYLCASNSGSTGELFFGEGSRLTVL.

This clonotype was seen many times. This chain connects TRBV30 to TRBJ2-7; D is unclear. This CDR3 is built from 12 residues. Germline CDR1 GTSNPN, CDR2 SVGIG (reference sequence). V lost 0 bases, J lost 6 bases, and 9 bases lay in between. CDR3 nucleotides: TGTGCCTGGAGTGTAGATCGATTCGAGCAGTACTTC. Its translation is CAWSVDRFEQYF.

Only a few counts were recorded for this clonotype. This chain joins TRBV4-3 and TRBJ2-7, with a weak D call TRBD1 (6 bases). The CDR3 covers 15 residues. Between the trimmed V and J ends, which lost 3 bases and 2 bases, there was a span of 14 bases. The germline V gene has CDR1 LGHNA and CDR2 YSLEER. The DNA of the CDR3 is TGCGCCAGCAGCCAGGGAAGGACAGCGACCTACGAGCAGTACTTC. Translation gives CASSQGRTATYEQYF.